This paragraph reports one T cell receptor (beta chain). This sample was taken from a study of blood T cell repertoires in COVID-19. Looking at the study overall: T cells, B-cell-depleted T cells, or PBMCs provided the cDNA or gDNA that served as material.

Patients of the Seattle cohort, enrolled during active infection, were followed longitudinally. Per germline, CDR1 SEHNR and CDR2 FQNEAQ (reference sequence). The CDR3 contains 14 residues. Trimming took off 4 bases at V and 0 bases at J, with 9 bases between the two ends. Authors' data handling: The assay estimated nucleated cells by amplifying reference gene primers. Using immunoSEQ multiplex PCR, the repertoire was profiled, and TCRdb retains in-frame clones only, with some absent. V and J calls and clone size are given by that table; D and trimming were obtained from the DNA. The sample records about 62,000 clones, over 75% being singletons.

The sequenced sample was peripheral blood. The chain is built from TRBV7-9 and TRBJ1-1; unclear D gene. The receptor was isolated from a woman aged 55-70 years with COVID-19, enrolled during active disease. In DNA form, the CDR3 reads TGTGCCAGCAGCTACGGGGAGATGAACACTGAAGCTTTCTTT. Residues: CASSYGEMNTEAFF.